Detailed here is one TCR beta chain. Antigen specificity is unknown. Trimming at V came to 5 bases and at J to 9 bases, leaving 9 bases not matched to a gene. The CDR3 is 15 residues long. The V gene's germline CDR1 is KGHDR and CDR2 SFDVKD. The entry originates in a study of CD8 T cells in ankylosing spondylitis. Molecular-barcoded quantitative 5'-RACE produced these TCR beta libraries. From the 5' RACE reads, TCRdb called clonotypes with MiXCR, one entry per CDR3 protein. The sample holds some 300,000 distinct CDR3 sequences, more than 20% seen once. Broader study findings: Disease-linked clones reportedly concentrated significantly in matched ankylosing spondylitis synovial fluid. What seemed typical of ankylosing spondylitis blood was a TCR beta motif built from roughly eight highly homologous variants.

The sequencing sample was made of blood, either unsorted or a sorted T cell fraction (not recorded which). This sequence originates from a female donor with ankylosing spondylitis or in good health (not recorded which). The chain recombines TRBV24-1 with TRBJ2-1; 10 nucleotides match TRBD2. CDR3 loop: CATSAGAGGPGEQFF. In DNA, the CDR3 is TGTGCCACCAGTGCCGGAGCGGGAGGGCCGGGTGAGCAGTTCTTC.